This TCR beta chain was captured in a study of T-cell memory formation after mild COVID-19. Study outcomes and limitations: Clones which contracted sat mainly in CM and EM if CD4+, and in EMRA if CD8+.

One entry per CDR3 protein, called by TCRdb with MiXCR from the 5' RACE reads. The table records fewer than 700,000 distinct CDR3 sequences, less than 25% of them present only once. The ends were cut back, 3 bases at V and 13 bases at J, with 25 bases in the middle. This CDR3 is built from 17 residues. With respect to this clonotype: Its antigen is undetermined.

What was sequenced was PBMCs or a T cell subset sorted from them (not recorded which). The sequence was collected from an adult woman who had mild COVID-19 (a few samples of this study predate the infection). Cell type and time point are not known. The V gene is TRBV12-3 or TRBV12-4, the J gene TRBJ1-6, with unresolved D. In nucleotides, the CDR3 is TGTGCCAGCAGTTTCCACGTACTGGGATCCAGACAAGTCCCCCTCCACTTT. Residues: CASSFHVLGSRQVPLHF.